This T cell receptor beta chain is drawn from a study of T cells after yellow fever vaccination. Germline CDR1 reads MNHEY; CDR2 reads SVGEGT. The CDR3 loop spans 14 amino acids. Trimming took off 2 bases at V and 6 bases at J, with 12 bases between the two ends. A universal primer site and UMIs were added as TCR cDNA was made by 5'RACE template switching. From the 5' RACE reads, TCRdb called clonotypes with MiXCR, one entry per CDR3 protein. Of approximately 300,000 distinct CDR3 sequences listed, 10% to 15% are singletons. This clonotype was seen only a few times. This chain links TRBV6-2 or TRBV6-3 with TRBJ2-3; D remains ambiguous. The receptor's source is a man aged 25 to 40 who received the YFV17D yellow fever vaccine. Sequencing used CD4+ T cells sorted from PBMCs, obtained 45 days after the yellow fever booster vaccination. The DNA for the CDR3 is TGTGCCAGCAGTTACGGTGGTAGTCGGGATACGCAGTATTTT. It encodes CASSYGGSRDTQYF.